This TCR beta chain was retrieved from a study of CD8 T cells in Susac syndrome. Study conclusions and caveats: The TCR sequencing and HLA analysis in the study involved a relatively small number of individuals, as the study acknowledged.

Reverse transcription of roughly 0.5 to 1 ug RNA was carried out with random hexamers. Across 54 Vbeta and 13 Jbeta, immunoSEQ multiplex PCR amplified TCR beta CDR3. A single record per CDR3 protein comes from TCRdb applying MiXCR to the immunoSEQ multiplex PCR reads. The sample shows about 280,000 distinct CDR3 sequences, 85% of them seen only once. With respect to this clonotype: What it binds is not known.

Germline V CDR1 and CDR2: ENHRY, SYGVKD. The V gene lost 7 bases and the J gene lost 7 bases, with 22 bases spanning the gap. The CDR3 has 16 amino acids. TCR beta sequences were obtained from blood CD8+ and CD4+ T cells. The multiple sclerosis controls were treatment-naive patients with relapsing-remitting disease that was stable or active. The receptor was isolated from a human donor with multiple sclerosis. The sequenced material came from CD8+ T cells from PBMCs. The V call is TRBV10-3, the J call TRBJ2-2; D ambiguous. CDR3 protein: CAITLTADARGGELFF. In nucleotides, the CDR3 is TGTGCCATCACCTTAACCGCCGATGCCCGAGGCGGGGAGCTGTTTTTT.